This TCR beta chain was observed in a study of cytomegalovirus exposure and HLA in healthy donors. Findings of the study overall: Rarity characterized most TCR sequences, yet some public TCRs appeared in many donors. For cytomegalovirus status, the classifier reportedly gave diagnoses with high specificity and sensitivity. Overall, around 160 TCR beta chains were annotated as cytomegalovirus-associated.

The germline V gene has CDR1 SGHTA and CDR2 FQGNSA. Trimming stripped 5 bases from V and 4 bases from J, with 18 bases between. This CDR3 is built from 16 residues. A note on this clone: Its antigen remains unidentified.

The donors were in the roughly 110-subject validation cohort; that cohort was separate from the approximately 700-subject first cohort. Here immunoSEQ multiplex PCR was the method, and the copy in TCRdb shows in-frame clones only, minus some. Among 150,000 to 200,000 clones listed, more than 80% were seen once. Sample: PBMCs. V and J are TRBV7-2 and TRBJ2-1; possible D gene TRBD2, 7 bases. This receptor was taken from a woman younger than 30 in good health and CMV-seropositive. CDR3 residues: CASSPDGGLIYNEQFF. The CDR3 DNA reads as TGTGCCAGCAGCCCCGACGGGGGGCTAATATACAATGAGCAGTTCTTC.